This is a list of T cell receptor beta chains from one sample in a study of shared clonotypes between healthy human individuals. Clones were read by immunoSEQ multiplex PCR, and TCRdb kept only the in-frame ones, dropping some. This sample has some 1,400,000 clones; 95% to 97% occur once, and the top ten carry about 1%. Sequencing was done on a sample of naive CD4+ T cells sorted from blood. The receptor set was obtained from a man under 40 in good health. Each CDR3 is given with its conserved first and last residue.

>TRBV27
CASSPRVRLGLNEKLFF
>TRBV5-4
CASSSEGLYYEQYF
>TRBV2
CASSGLIDPSTDTQYF
>TRBV19
CASSRAGGRSDNEQYF
>TRBV6-1
CASSPSGRAGGELFF
>TRBV9
CASSVEANYGYTF
>TRBV11-2
CASSSIAGAFNEQFF
>TRBV19
CASSLLGTNNEQFF
>TRBV4-1
CASSQGWKEGLFF
>TRBV15
CATSRDWGPQHF
>TRBV20-1
CSAGRGLAFF
>TRBV6-1
CASSGPGQLNGNQPQHF
>TRBV27
CASRDPGQGVSGELFF
>TRBV28
CASSLGRTYGYTF
>TRBV6-7
CASTLVVPVQGLYEQYF
>TRBV27
CASSLQGLREKLFF
>TRBV6-1
CASTLLTGGDTEAFF
>TRBV4-3
CASSQVGPPTPDTQYF
>TRBV5-1
CASSLTGNSYNEQFF
>TRBV4-1
CASSQAPNEKLFF
>TRBV18
CASSPGIEETQYF
>TRBV19
CASSILPSTGELFF
>TRBV7-9
CASSFTGATYNEQFF
>TRBV5-6
CASSRTGGPSDTQYF
>TRBV28
CASSPSTHGYTF
>TRBV9
CASSLRGGGSSYEQYF
>TRBV19
CASRIAGGRTDTQYF
>TRBV5-1
CASRTTSSNNEQFF
>TRBV5-4
CASSLAGTQGGDTQYF
>TRBV7-8
CASGPNPGQGYAEQFF
>TRBV18
CASSTRPRTGLRTGELFF
>TRBV2
CASSDRSGNTEAFF
>TRBV11-2
CASSLRRSGFGGLEEQYF
>TRBV2
CASSGTSGTETQYF
>TRBV1
CTSSLRTGGLAVNTGELFF
>TRBV10-2
CASSEVTSGRGTGELFF
>TRBV28
CASSRPGQGQETQYF
>TRBV5-1
CASSFRDMNTEAFF
>TRBV28
CASGGGSLSSYNEQFF
>TRBV14
CASSQESGRFQEQYF
>TRBV28
CASSPPGLAANTGELFF
>TRBV27
CATRGGVGGYEQYF
>TRBV6-1
CASSPPRDSGGYTF
>TRBV7-2
CASSLPGLAGGRHEQFF
>TRBV25-1
CASSESPSGLAGANVLTF
>TRBV7-9
CASSPVGGRSENNYGYTF
>TRBV27
CASRVGRNYGYTF
>TRBV7-6
CASSLAPSPGLAGGGGYNEQFF
>TRBV5-4
CASSNQAGVKDEQFF
>TRBV7-9
CASSLRELSSYEQYF
>TRBV4-3
CASSQDQARGRGEKLFF
>TRBV25-1
CASRENYEQYF
>TRBV7-2
CASSFRTRSNTQYF